This TCR beta chain was obtained from a study of CD8+ T cells in alopecia areata. TCR sequencing used cDNA made by reverse transcription of extracted RNA. The protocol was immunoSEQ multiplex PCR, while the TCRdb copy is restricted to in-frame clones and leaves out a portion. The sample consists of more than 100,000 clones, 85% to 90% of them appearing once. Treatment noted: oral pan-JAK inhibitor, 5-10 mg twice daily. There are 14 residues in the CDR3. Trimming took off 2 bases at V and 4 bases at J, with 10 bases between the two ends. Germline V gene sequence: CDR1 SGDLS, CDR2 YYNGEE. The chain recombines TRBV9 with TRBJ2-1; D is unresolved. This clonotype originated in a human donor with alopecia areata. Here the sequenced sample was CD8+ T cells sorted from blood, taken between weeks 30 and 35, from a patient treated with tofacitinib. The CDR3 DNA sequence: TGTGCCAGCAGCGTCGGTGAAGATTACAATGAGCAGTTCTTC. Translated, it gives CASSVGEDYNEQFF.